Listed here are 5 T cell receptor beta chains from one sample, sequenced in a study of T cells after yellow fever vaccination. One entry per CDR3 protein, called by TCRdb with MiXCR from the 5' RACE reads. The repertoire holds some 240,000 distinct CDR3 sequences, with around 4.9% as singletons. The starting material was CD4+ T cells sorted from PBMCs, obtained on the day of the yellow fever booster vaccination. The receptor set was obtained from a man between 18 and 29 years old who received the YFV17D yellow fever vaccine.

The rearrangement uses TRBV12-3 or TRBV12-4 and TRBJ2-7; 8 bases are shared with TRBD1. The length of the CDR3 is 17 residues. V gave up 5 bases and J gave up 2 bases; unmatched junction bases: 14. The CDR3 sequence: CASSIIPGGTGTYEQYF. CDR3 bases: TGTGCCAGCAGTATCATCCCCGGCGGGACAGGCACCTACGAGCAGTACTTC.

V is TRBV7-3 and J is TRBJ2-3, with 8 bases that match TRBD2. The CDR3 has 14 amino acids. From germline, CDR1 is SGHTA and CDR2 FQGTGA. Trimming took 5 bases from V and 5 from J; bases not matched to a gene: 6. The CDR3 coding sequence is TGTGCCAGCAGCCTAGGGGCGGGGGGAGATACGCAGTATTTT. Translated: CASSLGAGGDTQYF.

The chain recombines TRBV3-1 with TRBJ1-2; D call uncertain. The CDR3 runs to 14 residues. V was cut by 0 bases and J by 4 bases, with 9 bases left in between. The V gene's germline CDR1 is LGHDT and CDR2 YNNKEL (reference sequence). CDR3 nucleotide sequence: TGTGCCAGCAGCCAAGAACACGGAATCTATGGCTACACCTTC. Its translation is CASSQEHGIYGYTF.

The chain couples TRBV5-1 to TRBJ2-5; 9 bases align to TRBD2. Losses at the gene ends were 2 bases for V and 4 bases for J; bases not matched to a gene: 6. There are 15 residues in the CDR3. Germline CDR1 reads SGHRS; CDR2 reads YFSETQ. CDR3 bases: TGCGCCAGCAGCTTTAGCGGGGGCGTCATAGAGACCCAGTACTTC. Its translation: CASSFSGGVIETQYF.

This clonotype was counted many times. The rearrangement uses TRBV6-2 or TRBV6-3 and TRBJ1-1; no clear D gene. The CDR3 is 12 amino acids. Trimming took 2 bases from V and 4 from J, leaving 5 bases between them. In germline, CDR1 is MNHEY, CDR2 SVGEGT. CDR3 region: CASSYAATEAFF. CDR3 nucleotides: TGTGCCAGCAGTTACGCGGCCACTGAAGCTTTCTTT.